The entry below gives a single T cell receptor (beta chain) sequence along with its context. CDR1 is MNHEY, CDR2 SVGAGI, per germline. V gave up 0 bases and J gave up 4 bases, with 10 bases separating them. The CDR3 is 15 amino acids. The entry originates in a study of blood T cell repertoires in COVID-19. Study details: Some COVID-19 samples were acute and others convalescent; all came from the United States, Italy and Spain. From T cells, B-cell-depleted T cells, or PBMCs came the material, which was cDNA or gDNA.

Measured with immunoSEQ multiplex PCR; TCRdb has only the in-frame clones, and not every one. Of over 300,000 clones detected, about 90% appear once; the ten largest clones hold about 6%. The sequence was obtained from a woman in her 30s who had recovered from COVID-19. The chain has TRBV6-5 and TRBJ1-3, with unresolved D. Material: PBMCs or T cells enriched from blood (not recorded which). Here the CDR3 reads CASSYSRTGGNTIYF. The DNA for the CDR3 is TGTGCCAGCAGTTACTCGCGGACTGGCGGAAACACCATATATTTT.